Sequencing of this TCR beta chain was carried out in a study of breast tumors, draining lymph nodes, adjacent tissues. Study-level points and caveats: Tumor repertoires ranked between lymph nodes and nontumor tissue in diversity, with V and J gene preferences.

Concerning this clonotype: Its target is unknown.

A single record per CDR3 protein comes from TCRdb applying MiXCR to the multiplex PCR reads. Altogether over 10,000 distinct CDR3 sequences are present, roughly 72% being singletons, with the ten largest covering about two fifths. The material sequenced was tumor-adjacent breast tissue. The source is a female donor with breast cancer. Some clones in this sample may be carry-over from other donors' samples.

The CDR3 here is CASSVGLAGSNEQFF. For the CDR3, the DNA is TGTGCCAGCAGCGTTGGACTAGCGGGGTCCAATGAGCAGTTCTTC. The J gene is TRBJ2-1, the V gene TRBV11-2; 12 nucleotides align to TRBD2. The CDR3 contains 15 residues. V was pared by 5 bases and J by 6 bases, with 5 bases of the junction left unmatched. Per germline, CDR1 SGHAT and CDR2 FQNNGV.